Following are 28 T cell receptor beta chains from one sample sequenced in a study of T-cell memory formation after mild COVID-19. TCRdb re-called the 5' RACE reads through MiXCR, storing one row per CDR3 protein. The sample has 580,000 or so distinct CDR3 sequences; around 15% are singletons. Sequencing was carried out using PBMCs or a T cell subset sorted from them (not recorded which). The receptors come from an adult woman who had mild COVID-19 (a few samples of this study predate the infection). Cell type and time point are not known.

V gene TRBV6-5 combines with J gene TRBJ1-6, with a weak D call TRBD1 (5 bases). The CDR3 length is 14 residues. Germline V gives CDR1 MNHEY, CDR2 SVGAGI. V lost 6 bases, J lost 11 bases, and 17 bases lay in between. The CDR3 DNA reads TGTGCCAGCAGCCTGACAGTTACAACACCACCCCTCCACTTT. Translated: CASSLTVTTPPLHF.

The CDR3 is CASSLTRTSSGTDTQYF. CDR3 bases: TGTGCCAGCAGCTTAACCCGGACCTCGTCCGGCACAGATACGCAGTATTTT. The chain carries TRBV7-6 and TRBJ2-3; D not resolved. Germline CDR1 is SGHVS and CDR2 is FNYEAQ. The CDR3 spans 17 residues. V was shortened by 2 bases and J by 1 base, with 16 bases between the two germline ends.

There are a few counts of this clonotype. The chain links TRBV11-2 to TRBJ2-5, with TRBD1 identical over 9 bases. The CDR3 is made up of 15 amino acids. Losses at the gene ends were 3 bases for V and 5 bases for J; bases not matched to a gene: 7. CDR1 SGHAT and CDR2 FQNNGV come from the germline V gene. Written as DNA, the CDR3 is TGTGCCAGCAGCTTCTCAAACAGGGGGCAGGAGACCCAGTACTTC. Translating gives CASSFSNRGQETQYF.

V gene TRBV20-1 combines with J gene TRBJ1-6, with D perhaps TRBD1 (5 bases). Looked up from germline, CDR1 is DFQATT and CDR2 is SNEGSKA (reference sequence). The V end was cut by 6 bases, the J end by 10 bases, with 19 bases between. The CDR3 has 14 residues. The CDR3 sequence is CSASRGVGKSPLHF. CDR3 in DNA: TGCAGTGCCTCACGGGGGGTGGGTAAGTCACCCCTCCACTTT.

Only a few counts were recorded for this clonotype. This rearrangement joins TRBV4-3 to TRBJ2-1; TRBD2 is a possible D gene (5 bases). Trimming removed 0 bases from V and 7 bases from J, with 16 bases in between. Looked up from germline, CDR1 is LGHNA and CDR2 is YSLEER. The CDR3 is made up of 16 amino acids. CDR3 region: CASSQDRAWRANEQFF. The DNA of the CDR3 is TGCGCCAGCAGCCAAGACCGGGCATGGCGGGCAAATGAGCAGTTCTTC.

The chain combines TRBV2 with TRBJ2-5, with a possible D match to TRBD2 (6 bases). CDR3 length: 13 residues. Trimming stripped 7 bases from V and 7 bases from J, with 16 bases between. The germline V gene encodes CDR1 SNHLY and CDR2 FYNNEI. Here the CDR3 DNA reads TGTGCCAGCATGGAGGGATCCGCAGTGACCCAGTACTTC. It translates to CASMEGSAVTQYF. Drawing the rest from reference TRBV2 and TRBJ2-5, the complete variable domain is EPEVTQTPSHQVTQMGQEVILRCVPISNHLYFYWYRQILGQKVEFLVSFYNNEISEKSEIFDDQFSVERPDGSNFTLKIRSTKLEDSAMYFCASMEGSAVTQYFGPGTRLLVL.

The chain recombines TRBV5-1 with TRBJ2-5; 10 bases are shared with TRBD2. The CDR3 contains 16 residues. V was pared by 0 bases and J by 2 bases, with 4 bases of the junction left unmatched. CDR1 and CDR2 from the germline V gene are SGHRS and YFSETQ. The DNA of the CDR3 is TGCGCCAGCAGCTTGGTCCCAGCGGGGGGGCAAGAGACCCAGTACTTC. Residues: CASSLVPAGGQETQYF.

The chain couples TRBV6-1 to TRBJ1-4; 7 bases line up with TRBD1. The V gene's germline CDR1 is MNHNS and CDR2 SASEGT. The V and J ends lost 3 bases and 5 bases, in that order; junction bases with no gene match: 0. The CDR3 is 13 amino acids. CDR3 in DNA: TGTGCCAGCAGTGAGACAGGGAATGAAAAACTGTTTTTT. Residues: CASSETGNEKLFF.

The chain combines TRBV9 with TRBJ2-3; 8 positions match TRBD2. V dropped 0 bases and J dropped 3; count of bases not matched to a gene: 9. The CDR3 sequence is 17 residues long. Germline V lookup: CDR1 SGDLS, CDR2 YYNGEE. The CDR3 region has the DNA TGTGCCAGCAGCGTAGGAAGCGGGGGCAGGGGTACAGATACGCAGTATTTT. As protein: CASSVGSGGRGTDTQYF.

This sequence joins TRBV20-1 and TRBJ2-2, with D possibly TRBD2 on 7 matching bases. The length of the CDR3 is 15 residues. V lost 6 bases, J lost 4 bases, and 18 bases lay in between. Germline CDR1 and CDR2: DFQATT and SNEGSKA (reference sequence). The CDR3 nucleotides are TGCAGTGCCGCGGGGGACACAGGAGGCACCGGGGAGCTGTTTTTT. It translates to CSAAGDTGGTGELFF.

A few counts support this clonotype. The V gene is TRBV20-1, the J gene TRBJ2-2, with 7 bases lining up with TRBD2. The CDR3 length is 18 residues. Germline assignment: CDR1 DFQATT and CDR2 SNEGSKA (reference sequence). V shed 0 bases and J 6 bases; nucleotides not matched to a gene: 16. The CDR3 DNA is TGCAGTGCTAGAGAATTCCCCAAGCAGCGGGGAGGAGCCGGGGAGCTGTTTTTT. This encodes CSAREFPKQRGGAGELFF.

The chain combines TRBV2 with TRBJ2-7; possibly TRBD2 for D (6 bases). The germline CDR1 and CDR2 sequences are SNHLY and FYNNEI. With 6 bases removed from V and 2 bases from J, the gap between germline ends came to 14 bases. The CDR3 runs 14 residues. The CDR3 coding sequence is TGTGCCAGCAGCCTCTCTAGCGCCCCCTACGAGCAGTACTTC. It is translated as CASSLSSAPYEQYF.

This clonotype was detected a few times. This chain uses TRBV5-1 with TRBJ2-5; D is perhaps TRBD1 or TRBD2 (6 bases each). V lost 0 bases, J lost 5 bases, and 17 bases lay in between. From germline, CDR1 is SGHRS and CDR2 YFSETQ. This CDR3 contains 16 residues. The CDR3 sequence: CASSLVGPGGLETQYF. CDR3 nucleotides: TGCGCCAGCAGCTTGGTTGGGCCTGGGGGGCTGGAGACCCAGTACTTC. The variable domain in full, with the rest retrieved from reference TRBV5-1 and TRBJ2-5, is KAGVTQTPRYLIKTRGQQVTLSCSPISGHRSVSWYQQTPGQGLQFLFEYFSETQRNKGNFPGRFSGRQFSNSRSEMNVSTLELGDSALYLCASSLVGPGGLETQYFGPGTRLLVL.

The table lists this clonotype with a few counts. The J gene is TRBJ2-3, the V gene TRBV12-3 or TRBV12-4; TRBD2 agrees at 8 bases. This CDR3 has 14 residues. The trim removed 3 bases at V and 5 bases at J, leaving 4 bases unmatched. The CDR3 protein is CASSFGLALDTQYF. DNA for the CDR3: TGTGCCAGCAGTTTCGGACTAGCTTTAGATACGCAGTATTTT.

Many counts were recorded for this clonotype. The rearrangement joins TRBV7-8 to TRBJ2-1; tentative D call: TRBD2 (6 bases). The CDR3 has 15 amino acids. The V gene lost 1 base and the J gene lost 3 bases, with 10 bases spanning the gap. Looked up from germline, CDR1 is SGHVS and CDR2 is FQNEAQ. CDR3 nucleotides: TGTGCCAGCAGCTTAGACGGGAGTCGCTACAATGAGCAGTTCTTC. Translated: CASSLDGSRYNEQFF.

This clonotype was seen at least ten times. The chain combines TRBV24-1 with TRBJ2-3, with D possibly matching TRBD2 (6 bases). Trimming pared 1 base from V and 3 bases from J, leaving 13 bases between. This CDR3 has 16 amino acids. The germline gives CDR1 KGHDR, CDR2 SFDVKD. DNA for the CDR3: TGTGCCACCAGTGATTTTACCGGGAGCCAGACAGATACGCAGTATTTT. Encoded protein: CATSDFTGSQTDTQYF.

The V gene is TRBV7-8, the J gene TRBJ1-4; the D gene is possibly TRBD1 (5 bases). This CDR3 contains 15 residues. Germline CDR1 SGHVS, CDR2 FQNEAQ. V shed 0 bases and J shed 8 bases, with 13 bases lying between them. The CDR3 DNA follows: TGTGCCAGCAGCTTAGCGGTCGAGTGGGGGGAAAAACTGTTTTTT. Amino acids: CASSLAVEWGEKLFF.

This rearrangement joins TRBV7-2 to TRBJ1-1; no reliable D call. The ends were cut back, 0 bases at V and 0 bases at J, with 8 bases in the middle. The CDR3 loop spans 15 amino acids. The germline gives CDR1 SGHTA, CDR2 FQGNSA. The CDR3 sequence: CASSLAARMNTEAFF. Written as DNA, the CDR3 is TGTGCCAGCAGCTTAGCGGCACGGATGAACACTGAAGCTTTCTTT.

This clonotype was recorded only once. The genes are TRBV6-5 and TRBJ1-1; 8 bases match TRBD1. CDR3 size: 16 residues. V dropped 4 bases and J dropped 3; count of bases not matched to a gene: 10. Germline V lookup: CDR1 MNHEY, CDR2 SVGAGI. The CDR3 DNA sequence: TGTGCCAGCAGTTCTCCAAGGTCGGGACAGGACACTGAAGCTTTCTTT. It encodes CASSSPRSGQDTEAFF.

There are a few counts of this clonotype. This sequence joins TRBV29-1 and TRBJ2-7, with 13 bases fitting TRBD2. The trim removed 0 bases at V and 2 bases at J, leaving 1 base unmatched. The CDR3 spans 15 residues. The V gene's germline CDR1 is SQVTM and CDR2 ANQGSEA. DNA of the CDR3: TGCAGCGTTGAAGAAGGACTAGCGGGAGCCTACGAGCAGTACTTC. Its translation is CSVEEGLAGAYEQYF.

This clonotype was seen a handful of times. The chain couples TRBV11-2 to TRBJ2-1; D might be TRBD2 (5 bases). This CDR3 has 16 amino acids. Between the trimmed V and J ends, which lost 1 base and 4 bases, there was a span of 14 bases. Per germline, CDR1 SGHAT and CDR2 FQNNGV. The CDR3, as DNA: TGTGCCAGCAGCTTAGCCCTAGCCCCCGCTTACAATGAGCAGTTCTTC. Translating it yields CASSLALAPAYNEQFF.

This chain connects TRBV3-1 to TRBJ1-1; the D gene is possibly TRBD1 (6 bases). The CDR3 loop spans 16 amino acids. The V end lost 4 bases, the J end lost 2 bases, and 17 bases lay between the germline ends. In germline, CDR1 is LGHDT, CDR2 YNNKEL (reference sequence). CDR3 sequence reads: CASSLMGGGGNTEAFF. The DNA of the CDR3 is TGTGCCAGCAGCCTAATGGGGGGGGGCGGAAACACTGAAGCTTTCTTT.

The chain employs TRBV5-1 and TRBJ1-6, with TRBD1 as a possible D gene (5 bases). Germline V lookup: CDR1 SGHRS, CDR2 YFSETQ. V lost 2 bases to trimming and J lost 8 bases, with 14 bases between them. This CDR3 has 15 amino acids. For the CDR3, the DNA is TGCGCCAGCAGCTTAAGCGGACACGAAGATTCACCCCTCCACTTT. Its protein is CASSLSGHEDSPLHF.

The chain recombines TRBV5-6 with TRBJ1-4; maybe TRBD1 (6 bases). CDR1 is SGHDT, CDR2 YYEEEE, per germline. The CDR3 runs 18 residues. Trimming left V 1 base short and J 0 bases short, with 16 bases between. CDR3 nucleotide sequence: TGTGCCAGCAGCTTGCGTCGGACAGCGCTTGCAACTAATGAAAAACTGTTTTTT. Its protein is CASSLRRTALATNEKLFF.

The chain employs TRBV4-1 and TRBJ2-1, with 7 positions matching TRBD2. The junction had 14 bases not matched to a gene; V was cut back by 5 bases and J by 4 bases. The CDR3 contains 17 residues. Germline loops: CDR1 MGHRA, CDR2 YSYEKL. CDR3 nucleotide sequence: TGCGCCAGCAGCGCTTCCTTACTCGGGACTACTTACAATGAGCAGTTCTTC. Translated, it gives CASSASLLGTTYNEQFF.

The rearrangement joins TRBV7-9 to TRBJ1-3, with 7 nucleotides matching TRBD1. Germline-derived CDR1 and CDR2 are SEHNR and FQNEAQ (reference sequence). V gave up 1 base and J gave up 2 bases; unmatched junction bases: 11. The CDR3 has 18 residues. The CDR3 sequence: CASSLDRSGQAAGNTIYF. The CDR3 DNA is TGTGCCAGCAGCTTAGATCGGTCCGGACAGGCAGCTGGAAACACCATATATTTT. Full variable domain (outside the CDR3, taken from reference TRBV7-9 and TRBJ1-3): DTGVSQNPRHKITKRGQNVTFRCDPISEHNRLYWYRQTLGQGPEFLTYFQNEAQLEKSRLLSDRFSAERPKGSFSTLEIQRTEQGDSAMYLCASSLDRSGQAAGNTIYFGEGSWLTVV.

This clonotype appeared a few times. The chain has TRBV6-1 and TRBJ2-1; TRBD1 matches 7 bases. The CDR3 is 12 residues long. Germline values: CDR1 MNHNS, CDR2 SASEGT. After removal of 1 base from V and 15 bases from J, the junction contained 6 bases not matched to a gene. The CDR3 region is CASSEEWDSAFF. CDR3 DNA sequence: TGTGCCAGCAGTGAAGAGTGGGACAGTGCGTTCTTC.

The V call is TRBV20-1, the J call TRBJ2-1, with TRBD2 matching 8 bases. This CDR3 comprises 13 residues. Germline V gene sequence: CDR1 DFQATT, CDR2 SNEGSKA (reference sequence). V gave up 6 bases and J gave up 6 bases; unmatched junction bases: 7. The CDR3: CSAEREWGNEQFF. CDR3 bases: TGCAGTGCAGAGCGGGAGTGGGGCAATGAGCAGTTCTTC.